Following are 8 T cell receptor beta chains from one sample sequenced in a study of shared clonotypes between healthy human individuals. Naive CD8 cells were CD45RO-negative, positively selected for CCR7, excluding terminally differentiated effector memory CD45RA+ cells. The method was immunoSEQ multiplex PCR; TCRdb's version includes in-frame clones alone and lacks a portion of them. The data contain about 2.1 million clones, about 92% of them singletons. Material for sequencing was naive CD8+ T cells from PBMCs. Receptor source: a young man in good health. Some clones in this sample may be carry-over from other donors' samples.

The CDR3 DNA sequence: TGCAGCGTTGAATATCGAGGCAAGTGGAACACTGAAGCTTTCTTT. It codes for CSVEYRGKWNTEAFF. The V and J genes are TRBV29-1 and TRBJ1-1; D gene ambiguous. Germline CDR1 reads SQVTM; CDR2 reads ANQGSEA. Trimming cost V 2 bases and J 1 base, with 14 bases left between them. This CDR3 contains 15 residues.

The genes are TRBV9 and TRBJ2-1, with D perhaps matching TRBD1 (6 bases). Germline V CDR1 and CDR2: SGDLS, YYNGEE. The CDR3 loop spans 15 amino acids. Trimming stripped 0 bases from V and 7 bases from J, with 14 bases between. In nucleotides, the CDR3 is TGTGCCAGCAGCGTAGAGGCGGGTAGGGGGAATGAGCAGTTCTTC. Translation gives CASSVEAGRGNEQFF.

CDR3 region: CASSLLGGGTYEQYF. CDR3 bases: TGCGCCAGCAGCTTGCTAGGCGGGGGCACCTACGAGCAGTACTTC. The chain carries TRBV5-1 and TRBJ2-7, with D perhaps TRBD2 (7 bases). Looked up from germline, CDR1 is SGHRS and CDR2 is YFSETQ. Trimming left V 1 base short and J 2 bases short, with 13 bases between. The CDR3 runs to 15 residues. The full variable domain, completed using reference TRBV5-1 and TRBJ2-7, is KAGVTQTPRYLIKTRGQQVTLSCSPISGHRSVSWYQQTPGQGLQFLFEYFSETQRNKGNFPGRFSGRQFSNSRSEMNVSTLELGDSALYLCASSLLGGGTYEQYFGPGTRLTVT.

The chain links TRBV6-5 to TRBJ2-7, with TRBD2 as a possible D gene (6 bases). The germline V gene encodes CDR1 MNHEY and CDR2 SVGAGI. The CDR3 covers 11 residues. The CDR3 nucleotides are TGTGCTTCTCGGTCGGGGGTTGAGCAGTACTTC. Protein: CASRSGVEQYF.

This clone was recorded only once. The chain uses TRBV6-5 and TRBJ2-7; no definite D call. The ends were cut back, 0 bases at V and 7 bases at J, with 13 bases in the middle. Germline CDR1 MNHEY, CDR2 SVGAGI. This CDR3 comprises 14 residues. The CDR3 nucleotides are TGTGCCAGCAGTTACTCGGCGCAGATCTGGGAGCAGTACTTC. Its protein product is CASSYSAQIWEQYF.

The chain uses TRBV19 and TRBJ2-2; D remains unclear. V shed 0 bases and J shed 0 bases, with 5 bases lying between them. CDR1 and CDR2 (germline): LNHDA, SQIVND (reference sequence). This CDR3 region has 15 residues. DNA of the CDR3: TGTGCCAGTAGTATAGACTCCCCGAACACCGGGGAGCTGTTTTTT. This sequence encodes CASSIDSPNTGELFF. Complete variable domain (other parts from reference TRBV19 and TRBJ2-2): DGGITQSPKYLFRKEGQNVTLSCEQNLNHDAMYWYRQDPGQGLRLIYYSQIVNDFQKGDIAEGYSVSREKKESFPLTVTSAQKNPTAFYLCASSIDSPNTGELFFGEGSRLTVL.

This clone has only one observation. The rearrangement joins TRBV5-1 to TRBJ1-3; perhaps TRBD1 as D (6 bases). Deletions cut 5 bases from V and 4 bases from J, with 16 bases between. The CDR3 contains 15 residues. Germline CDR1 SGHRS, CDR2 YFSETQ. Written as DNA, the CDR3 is TGCGCCAGCAGGGGGGCCGAGGGGTCCGGAAACACCATATATTTT. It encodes CASRGAEGSGNTIYF.

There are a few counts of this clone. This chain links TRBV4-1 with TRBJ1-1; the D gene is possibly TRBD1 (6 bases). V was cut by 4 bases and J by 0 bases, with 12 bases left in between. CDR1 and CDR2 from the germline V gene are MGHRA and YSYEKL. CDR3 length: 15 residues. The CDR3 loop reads CASSPLGAMNTEAFF. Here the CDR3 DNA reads TGCGCCAGCAGCCCTTTGGGGGCGATGAACACTGAAGCTTTCTTT.